This TCR beta chain appears in the sequencing data of a study of cytomegalovirus exposure and HLA in healthy donors (dated by TCRdb to between 2016 and 2019). In terms of the full investigation: An earlier analysis of a few hundred of the donors reported over 250 Gb of sequence data and some 110 million unique TCR beta sequences obtained from approximately 180 million T cells. About 300 gigabases of sequencing data and approximately 93 million unique TCR sequences were included in an early release covering about 600 HLA-typed donors. Of the 398 genotyped donors, 65% to 90% were placed in the genetic ancestry cluster associated with self-reported Caucasian donors. The aim of the study was to test whether cataloging public T cell receptors could identify signatures of past pathogen exposure. The study used immunosequencing to profile the T cell repertoires of approximately 640 subjects and linked those repertoires to cytomegalovirus serostatus. In addition to the first cohort of 666 subjects, a separate validation cohort of approximately 120 different subjects was used. The study combined high-throughput TCR immunosequencing, statistical association of individual TCRs with disease status, and machine learning to predict cytomegalovirus infection status. In a later analysis, previously published TCR beta repertoires from 666 donors were re-analyzed and high-resolution HLA genotyping was added so that TCR occurrence patterns could be studied. The later analysis used no new phenotypic data to find candidate immune exposures, relying instead on TCR beta sequences and their occurrence across donors. An earlier analysis of around 580 of the donors used high-throughput TCR beta sequencing to judge whether each TCR beta V gene segment behaved as functional or pseudogenic. Donor age, sex, ethnicity and CMV serostatus were collected together with the repertoire data. A later genetic analysis took genome-wide SNP genotypes for about 65% of the 666 donors and used that subset as a discovery cohort. Every discovery cohort repertoire had been produced on one sequencing platform. HLA typing covered class I and class II loci at four-digit resolution. The number of donors typed differed by locus, with roughly 620-630 for A, B, C, DRB1 and DQB1, around 520 for DQA1, approximately 580 for DPA1, and some 440 for DPB1. About five DR-DQ haplotypes were treated as single units for association and clustering because of strong linkage in the cohort. Across 398 genotyped donors of the cohort, an average of 235,054 unique TCR beta nucleotide sequences per donor were sequenced, and approximately 19% of those sequences were non-productive.

Paper-wide results and their limitations: Roughly uniform sequencing depth across donors was assumed in presence/absence analyses, although this assumption may not hold. A further reported finding was that TCR beta sequences accurately predicted the HLA-A and HLA-B alleles for most subjects in the first cohort. According to the authors, the approach could potentially be generalized to other disease states and immunological phenotypes. In a later analysis, most CMV-associated TCR beta chains were found to appear HLA-restricted, with HLA associations seemingly driven largely by CMV exposure. A later genetic analysis associated a missense DCLRE1C variant with V-gene and J-gene trimming of TCR beta chains, and an independent cohort replicated the association. Because the 87-base-pair reads could not distinguish some IMGT-functional V segments, including TRBV6-2 and TRBV6-3, those segments were excluded. In a later analysis, the rate of TCR association differed among HLA loci, with DRB1 alleles having the most associated TCRs and HLA-C alleles having the fewest. A later analysis found that HLA-associated TCR beta chains were more clonally expanded and had lower generation probabilities than equally common non-associated chains. Cytomegalovirus status was reported to be diagnosed by the classifier with high specificity and sensitivity in both the original and validation cohorts. Because HLA typing was missing for some donors at each locus, association tests included only the typed subset. Because counts were too low, roughly 17 rarely observed V segments, including chromosome 9 orphons, were left out of the earlier analysis of about 620 of the donors. A later genetic analysis reported fewer N-insertions in productive TCRs among donors in an Asian-associated ancestry cluster than the roughly 700-donor mean. In a later analysis, several top co-occurrence clusters were reported to appear linked to parvovirus B19, influenza, CMV and Epstein-Barr virus. When HLA alleles, especially DR and DQ, strongly co-occurred, attributing TCR associations to individual alleles was difficult. In the study, 150 to 200 TCR beta chains were listed as associated with cytomegalovirus. A group of highly shared sequence variants was considered likely to be a technical artifact of the sequencing pipeline. The cohort was sequenced for TCR beta chains only, and without alpha or paired-chain data the features that could be detected were limited. In a later analysis, 16,951 TCR beta sequences were associated with specific HLA alleles at a false discovery rate of 0.05. While some public TCRs were present in many individuals, most TCR sequences turned up only very rarely across donors. Linkage disequilibrium might explain the correlated functional status among segregating V segments, but an unknown experimental factor could not be ruled out. CMV serostatus was the only immune exposure information available for the cohort. In vitro tests confirmed that three of the cytomegalovirus-associated TCR beta chains recognize cytomegalovirus antigens. In an earlier analysis of under 600 of the donors, most TCR beta V segments were observed in productive rearrangements about 90% or about 30% of the time, broadly matching IMGT annotations.

Preparation of the library involved the immunoSEQ multiplex PCR assay. A mixture of 60 forward primers for TCR Vbeta segments and 13 reverse primers for TCR Jbeta segments was used in the multiplex PCR. The CDR3 region of rearranged TCR beta genes was amplified from genomic DNA with a multiplex PCR assay. On the Illumina HiSeq System, the amplified TCR beta libraries were sequenced as 87-base-pair reads. The study's own analysis went as follows. A later analysis counted approximately 76 million unique TCR beta chains across the 690 or so repertoires, and 10 million to 11 million of these chains were shared by at least two donors. Raw reads were error-corrected and collapsed into unique sequences by a nearest-neighbor algorithm in which closely related sequences were merged to remove PCR and sequencing errors. To assign V, D and J gene segments, CDR3 sequences were aligned to IMGT reference sequences. For a sequence to be retained, a match of at least six nucleotides to both a V gene segment and a J gene segment was required. A rearrangement was called productive if the CDR3 had no stop codons and remained in frame with V and J, and every other rearrangement was called non-productive. CDR3 was defined according to IMGT convention as the region running from the second conserved V-encoded cysteine to the conserved J-encoded phenylalanine. The earlier analysis of fewer than 750 of the donors excluded sequences that lacked an unambiguous match to a single V gene segment. In an earlier analysis of more than 500 of the donors, a V segment was called functional when productive rearrangements were above 56.7%, and segregating when the standard deviation between donors exceeded 5%. A statistical classification framework was built for diagnosing cytomegalovirus status from the catalog of TCR beta chain sequences. V and J gene assignment, in a later analysis, came from comparing TCR nucleotide sequences with IMGT/GENE-DB human TR gene sequences. In a later analysis, CDR3 sequences and most-parsimonious VDJ recombination scenarios were assigned using the TCRdist pipeline. A later analysis defined each TCR beta chain by its CDR3 amino acid sequence plus V-gene family, and excluded reads lacking a unique V-gene family. As a way to deal with suspected cross-contamination and a sequencing artifact, a later analysis dropped roughly 600 nucleotide sequences that were highly shared and had low generation probability. For each public chain, a later analysis derived a clonal expansion index from normalized ranks of inferred template counts within each repertoire. Generation probabilities in a later analysis came from a VDJ recombination model fitted to out-of-frame rearrangements, and those results were checked against IGoR. In a later analysis, hypergeometric tests were used to score TCR-TCR, TCR-HLA and TCR-CMV co-occurrence, with a repertoire-size bias correction applied to TCR pairs. In a later analysis, false discovery rates were estimated by permuting HLA or CMV assignments 20 times. A later analysis grouped co-occurring TCRs with DBSCAN, adding TCRdist sequence similarity when clustering within HLA-allele-positive subsets. Repertoires with fewer than 30,000 or more than 120,000 public chains, plus five repertoires with anomalous nucleotide sharing, were excluded from co-occurrence clustering. TCRdb took over this immuneACCESS table, retaining in-frame rearrangements with V and J assigned. Such tables are incomplete; in checked studies, under half of the missing clones stem from an unresolved V gene, and the remainder is unexplained. Clone size and the V and J calls come from that table; the DNA yielded D and trimming. The sample records under 200,000 clones, about 70% of which are singletons. The biggest ten clones account for 1.5% to 2% of the sample.

With regard to this clone: This clone's antigen is unknown. No clone much larger than this one lies a single base away; base qualities are absent.

In total, around 600 healthy bone marrow donors made up the cohort. All cohort members were sampled while nominally healthy, although unrecorded immune exposures were likely present. The donor was CMV seronegative and belonged to the group of 352 seronegative cohort members. Every donor gave a peripheral blood sample, and the peripheral blood mononuclear cells from that sample were used for TCR beta sequencing. The Qiagen DNeasy Blood Extraction Kit was used to extract genomic DNA from the blood cell samples. CDR1 and CDR2, looked up from the germline V gene, are LGHNT and FRNRAP. V and J are trimmed by 2 bases and 6 bases, and the gene matches miss 16 bases of the junction. Reading from cysteine to phenylalanine, the CDR3 counts 17 amino acids. Solely the CDR3 DNA is kept, with 51 bases framed from the first base.

The sequencing sample was made of PBMCs. Here the chain combines TRBV12-5 and TRBJ2-7; 7 central nucleotides agree with TRBD1. The clonotype originates from a woman aged 25 to 39 in good health and CMV-seronegative. This receptor carries the CDR3 CASGLTGQPFSLGEQYF. The DNA sequence is given as TGTGCTAGTGGTTTGACGGGACAGCCCTTTTCCCTCGGCGAGCAGTACTTC.